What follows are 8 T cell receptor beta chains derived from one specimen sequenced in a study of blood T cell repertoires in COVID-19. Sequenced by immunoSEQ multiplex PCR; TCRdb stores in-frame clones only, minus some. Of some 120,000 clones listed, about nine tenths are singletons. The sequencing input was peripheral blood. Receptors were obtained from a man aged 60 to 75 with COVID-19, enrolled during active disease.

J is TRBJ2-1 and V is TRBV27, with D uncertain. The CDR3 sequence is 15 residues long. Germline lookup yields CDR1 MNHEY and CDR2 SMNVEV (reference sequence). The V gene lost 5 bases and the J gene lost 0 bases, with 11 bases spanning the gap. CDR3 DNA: TGTGCCAGCAGTCTCGTCCCGGGCTCCTACAATGAGCAGTTCTTC. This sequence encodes CASSLVPGSYNEQFF.

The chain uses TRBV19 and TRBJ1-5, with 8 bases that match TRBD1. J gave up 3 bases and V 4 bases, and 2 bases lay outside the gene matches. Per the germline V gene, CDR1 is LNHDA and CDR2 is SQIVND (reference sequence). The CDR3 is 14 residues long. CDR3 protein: CASSRTGNNQPQHF. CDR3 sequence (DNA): TGTGCCAGTAGTAGGACAGGGAACAATCAGCCCCAGCATTTT.

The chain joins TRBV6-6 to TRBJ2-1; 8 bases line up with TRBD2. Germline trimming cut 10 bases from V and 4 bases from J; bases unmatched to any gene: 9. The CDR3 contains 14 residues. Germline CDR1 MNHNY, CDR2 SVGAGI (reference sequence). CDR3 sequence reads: CAISSSGIYNEQFF. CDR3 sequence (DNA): TGTGCCATCTCTAGTAGCGGGATTTACAATGAGCAGTTCTTC.

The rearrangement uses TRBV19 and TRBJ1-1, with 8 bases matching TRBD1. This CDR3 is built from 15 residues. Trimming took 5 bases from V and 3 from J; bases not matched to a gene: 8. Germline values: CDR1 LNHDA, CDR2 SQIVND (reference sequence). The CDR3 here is CASSVVPGGYTEAFF. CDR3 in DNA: TGTGCCAGTAGTGTTGTCCCAGGGGGCTACACTGAAGCTTTCTTT.

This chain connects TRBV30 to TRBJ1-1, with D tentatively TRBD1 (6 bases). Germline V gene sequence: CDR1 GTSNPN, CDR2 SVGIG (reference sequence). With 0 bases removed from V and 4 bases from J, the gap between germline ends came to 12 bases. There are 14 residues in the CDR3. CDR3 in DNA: TGTGCCTGGAGTGTAGGACAGACGAGCACTGAAGCTTTCTTT. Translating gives CAWSVGQTSTEAFF.

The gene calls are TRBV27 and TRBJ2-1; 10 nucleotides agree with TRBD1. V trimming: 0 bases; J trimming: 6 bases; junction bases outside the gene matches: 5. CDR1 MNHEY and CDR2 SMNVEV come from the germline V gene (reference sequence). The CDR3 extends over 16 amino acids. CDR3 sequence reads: CASSLSVRTGGNEQFF. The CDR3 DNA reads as TGTGCCAGCAGTTTATCCGTAAGGACAGGGGGCAATGAGCAGTTCTTC.

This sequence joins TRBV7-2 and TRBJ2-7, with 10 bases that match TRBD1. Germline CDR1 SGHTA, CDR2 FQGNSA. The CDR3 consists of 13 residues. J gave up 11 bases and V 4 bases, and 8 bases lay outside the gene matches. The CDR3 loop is CASSSTGGVGKYF. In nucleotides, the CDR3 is TGTGCCAGCAGCTCGACAGGGGGCGTTGGAAAGTACTTC.

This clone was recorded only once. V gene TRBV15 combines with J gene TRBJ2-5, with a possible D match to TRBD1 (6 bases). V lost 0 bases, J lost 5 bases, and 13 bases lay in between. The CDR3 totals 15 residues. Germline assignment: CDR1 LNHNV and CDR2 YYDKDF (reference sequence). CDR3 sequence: CATSRELGQGETQYF. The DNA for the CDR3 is TGTGCCACCAGCAGAGAGCTGGGGCAGGGGGAGACCCAGTACTTC.